The source of this T cell receptor beta chain is a study of shared clonotypes between healthy human individuals (dated by TCRdb to the early 2020s). In the study overall: The cohort included a few men and a couple of women between 18 and 49 years of age. For each donor, CD4 naive and CD4 memory were each run on three plates, CD8 naive on two plates, and CD8 memory on one plate. Blood TCR repertoires of five healthy adults were deeply sequenced to estimate repertoire size and the extent of clonotype sharing between individuals. To increase sequencing depth and limit assay-specific biases, different laboratories used diverse techniques to prepare libraries and sequence TCR repertoires. Each donor's leukapheresis produced roughly between roughly 0.85 and 9.5 billion PBMCs.

Using the deep immunoSEQ assay, multiplex PCR amplified TCR CDR3 regions from genomic DNA. Genomic DNA extracted from each cell subset was distributed evenly over all wells of several immunoSEQ 96-well plates, and each plate served as one replicate. For sorted subsets, around 0.2 ug genomic DNA, equal to 30,000 to 35,000 T cell genomes, was loaded into each replicate PCR. Purified libraries were measured with a Qubit 3.0 fluorometer, size-checked on a Bioanalyzer 2100, and measured again with the KAPA Library Quantification kit. Every immunoSEQ 96-well plate was sequenced on a separate single-read 150-cycle Illumina NextSeq 550 flow cell. As for how the authors treated the data: Because the immunoSEQ output held only junctional sequences and lacked quality scores, the filtering could not match the filtering applied to full-length reads. Sequences were annotated with PyIR, a Python wrapper for IgBLAST v1.9, and V/J genes and CDR3 were assigned using IMGT germline references. Any read was removed if the V/J assignment was weak (E-value above 1e-6), the CDR3 was missing, or the read contained stop codons, out-of-frame junctions, or ambiguous translated residues. V3J clonotypes were defined as sequences sharing the same inferred V gene, J gene, and CDR3 amino acid sequence. Percentage overlap between repertoires was computed as shared unique clonotypes divided by the size of the smaller repertoire. Repertoire richness was assessed with RTK rarefaction, the Chao1 estimator, and Recon v2.1 estimates of unobserved clonotypes. OLGA was used to compute generation probabilities for all TCRbeta clonotypes that the gDNA method yielded from a few donors. Drawn from immuneACCESS, this table holds only the in-frame rearrangements with V and J called that TCRdb kept. Clones are partly lost; checked studies trace under half to an unresolved V gene and leave the rest unexplained. For V, J and clone size, that table is used; D and trimming come from the DNA. A total of some 2.4 million clones appear in this sample, 90% to 95% of them only once. The ten largest clonotypes hold 0.36% of the sample.

Healthy HIV-negative adults with no recently reported acute infections or vaccinations were included as donors. Every donor was a Caucasian adult residing in Nashville, Tennessee, USA. CD4+ T cells were enriched through magnetic negative selection, after which naive cells were positively selected on CD45RA and the remaining negative fraction served as the memory subset. Blood was collected by leukapheresis, and PBMCs were isolated by Ficoll-Histopaque density gradient centrifugation and then cryopreserved in liquid nitrogen vapor phase. Analytical flow cytometry was used to check the purity and quantity of each magnetically sorted T cell population. From each sorted fraction, genomic DNA was isolated and quantified by UV absorbance on a Nanodrop 2000c. In regard to this clone: Its antigen specificity is not known. No qualities accompany the bases; no much larger clone lies one base away.

Measured from the cysteine to the phenylalanine, the CDR3 is 13 residues long. Only the CDR3 part of the read is kept: 39 bases, read in frame from the first base. The germline V gene gives CDR1 as ENHRY and CDR2 as SYGVKD. At the junction V is shortened by 6 bases and J by 6 bases, with 14 bases in between. Results the study describes overall, beyond this receptor: Pairwise subsampling indicated that sequencing depth was expected to affect the degree of clonotype sharing among donors. Naive subsets generally had larger estimated clonotype richness than memory subsets. Even with the large sequencing depth, rarefaction of the sorted-subset datasets indicated that sequencing was incomplete. Sampling was limited to blood, and TCR repertoires in tissue likely differ from TCR repertoires in blood. Compared with non-shared clonotypes, clonotypes shared by all four sorted-subset donors had higher generation probabilities. When a few donors were compared, the shared fraction of clonotypes was around 5.1% for naive CD4, more than 3% for naive CD8, 2% to 2.5% for memory CD4, and 0.4% for memory CD8. The small number of donors limited the genetic and exposure-history diversity represented.

The chain is assembled from TRBV10-3 and TRBJ1-1, with TRBD1 perhaps the D gene, on 5 matching bases. This receptor was obtained from a man in his late teens or twenties in good health. Some clones in this sample may be carry-over from other donors' samples. Sequencing used naive CD4+ T cells from PBMCs. In light of the paper, this sample's cell subset or site label describes: CD45RA+ positively selected. The sequenced DNA: TGTGCCATCAGATCAGGGTCCGGGGCTGAAGCTTTCTTT. Translated, this is CAIRSGSGAEAFF.